The clone carrying this T cell receptor (beta chain) was counted once. CDR3 size: 11 residues. The germline V gene encodes CDR1 SEHNR and CDR2 FQNEAQ (reference sequence). Trimming took off 5 bases at V and 5 bases at J, with 6 bases between the two ends. The table came from immunoSEQ multiplex PCR; TCRdb's copy has only in-frame clones and leaves some out. This table holds hundreds of thousands of clones, 70% to 90% found once. The data derive from a study of blood T cell repertoires in COVID-19. Looking at the study overall: COVID-19 samples, acute and convalescent, were from the United States, Italy and Spain.

The receptor comes from a woman in her forties with acute COVID-19. Sequenced sample: PBMCs or T cells enriched from blood (not recorded which). The chain employs TRBV7-9 and TRBJ1-1; the D is unclear. In DNA form, the CDR3 reads TGTGCCAGCAGCAGTAGTACTGAAGCTTTCTTT. This translates into CASSSSTEAFF.